This entry describes one TCR beta chain. What it binds is not known. Germline CDR1 reads SGDLS; CDR2 reads YYNGEE. The CDR3 length is 15 residues. V was shortened by 3 bases and J by 7 bases, with 16 bases between the two germline ends. The sample belongs to a study of cytomegalovirus exposure and HLA in healthy donors. Study-wide findings and caveats: What was likely a sequencing artifact was a cluster of highly shared sequence variants.

The study ran its PCR with 60 Vbeta and 13 Jbeta primers. Only in-frame clones appear in the TCRdb table, and some are missing; sequencing was by immunoSEQ multiplex PCR. Here the sample table reports under 50,000 clones. The clonotype comes from a male donor in good health and CMV-seronegative. The sample taken for sequencing was PBMCs. This chain uses TRBV9 with TRBJ1-4; a weak D match, TRBD1 (5 bases). The CDR3 region is CASSEFEGAGEKLFF. In DNA form, the CDR3 reads TGTGCCAGCAGCGAATTCGAAGGGGCCGGTGAAAAACTGTTTTTT.